These 7 T cell receptor beta chains share one sample of origin, sequenced in a study of shared clonotypes between healthy human individuals. TCRdb's table, derived via immunoSEQ multiplex PCR, lists solely in-frame clones and lacks some. The table lists roughly 2.2 million clones, roughly 90% of them singletons. Sequencing was performed on naive CD4+ T cells from PBMCs. Regarding subset: CD45RA+ positively selected. The source is a man aged 18 to 35 in good health. Some clones in this sample may be carry-over from other donors' samples.

The chain has TRBV9 and TRBJ1-2; D call uncertain. This CDR3 has 12 residues. Germline loops: CDR1 SGDLS, CDR2 YYNGEE. The germline V and J ends were trimmed by 1 base and 8 bases, with 9 bases remaining between them. CDR3 sequence (DNA): TGTGCCAGCAGCGTATCGGGCTTGGGCTACACCTTC. The encoded protein is CASSVSGLGYTF.

The J gene is TRBJ2-7, the V gene TRBV28, with unresolved D. V lost 6 bases and J lost 0, with 12 bases in between. This CDR3 has 14 residues. Germline assignment: CDR1 MDHEN and CDR2 SYDVKM. CDR3 coding DNA: TGTGCCAGCAGCCGAACCCCCCTCTCCTACGAGCAGTACTTC. Translated, it gives CASSRTPLSYEQYF.

CDR3 sequence (DNA): TGCAGTGGGGTAGAGTCCTACGAGCAGTACTTC. Amino acid sequence: CSGVESYEQYF. The chain recombines TRBV20-1 with TRBJ2-7; the D is unclear. Germline lookup yields CDR1 DFQATT and CDR2 SNEGSKA (reference sequence). Trimming removed 7 bases at V and 1 base at J, with 8 bases between. The CDR3 runs 11 residues.

This chain joins TRBV7-6 and TRBJ2-3, with 7 bases that match TRBD2. V lost 2 bases and J lost 0; bases outside the gene matches: 2. The CDR3 is made up of 15 amino acids. Germline-derived CDR1 and CDR2 are SGHVS and FNYEAQ. The CDR3 nucleotides read TGTGCCAGCAGCTTACTAGCGGCTAGCACAGATACGCAGTATTTT. Amino acid sequence: CASSLLAASTDTQYF.

About this clone itself: Other nucleotide sequences in the sample specify the same CDR3. The chain links TRBV18 to TRBJ2-5; 13 bases fit TRBD2. The CDR3 sequence is 15 residues long. Germline CDR1 is KGHSH and CDR2 is LQKENI. V shed 2 bases and J 5 bases; nucleotides not matched to a gene: 2. The CDR3 DNA reads as TGTGCCAGCTCACCAAGACTAGCGGGAGGTGAGACCCAGTACTTC. Its protein product is CASSPRLAGGETQYF.

The V gene is TRBV4-1, the J gene TRBJ1-2; perhaps TRBD1 as D (6 bases). Germline lookup yields CDR1 MGHRA and CDR2 YSYEKL. V was cut by 4 bases and J by 6 bases, with 15 bases left in between. This CDR3 spans 14 amino acids. The CDR3 DNA follows: TGCGCCAGCAGCCCACAGGGTTTCGTGAATGGCTACACCTTC. It specifies CASSPQGFVNGYTF.

The rearrangement links TRBV5-4 to TRBJ2-1; D not resolved. The CDR3 covers 16 residues. V lost 2 bases and J lost 4, with 16 bases in between. Germline V CDR1 and CDR2: SGHNT, YYREEE (reference sequence). As DNA, the CDR3 is TGTGCCAGCAGCTTAGGCGCGGTCAGCCTGTACAATGAGCAGTTCTTC. Translated, it gives CASSLGAVSLYNEQFF.